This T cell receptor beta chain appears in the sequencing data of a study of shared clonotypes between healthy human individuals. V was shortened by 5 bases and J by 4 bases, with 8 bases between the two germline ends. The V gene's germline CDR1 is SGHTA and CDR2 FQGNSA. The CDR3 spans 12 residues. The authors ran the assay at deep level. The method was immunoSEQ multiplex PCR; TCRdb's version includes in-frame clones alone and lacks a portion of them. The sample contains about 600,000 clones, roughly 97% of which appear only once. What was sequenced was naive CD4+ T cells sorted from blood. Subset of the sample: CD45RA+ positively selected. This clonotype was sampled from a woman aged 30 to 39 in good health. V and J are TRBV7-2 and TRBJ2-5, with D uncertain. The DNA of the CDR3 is TGTGCCAGCAGCCCCTCAGCAGAGACCCAGTACTTC. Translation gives CASSPSAETQYF.